The 2 T cell receptor beta chains listed next were all sequenced from one sample in a study of cytomegalovirus exposure and HLA in healthy donors. The primer mix had 60 Vbeta and 13 Jbeta primers. Sequenced by immunoSEQ multiplex PCR; TCRdb stores in-frame clones only, minus some. The data contain some 200,000 clones, roughly 80% of them seen just once; the ten biggest clones take up approximately 3.9%. The sample comprised PBMCs. Every receptor here comes from a man aged 50 or older in good health and CMV-seronegative.

The chain combines TRBV6-1 with TRBJ2-2, with D unresolved. The CDR3 is 14 residues long. Germline V gene lookup returns CDR1 MNHNS and CDR2 SASEGT. The V gene lost 3 bases and the J gene lost 3 bases, with 8 bases spanning the gap. In DNA, the CDR3 is TGTGCCAGCAGTGAGGGCAGTTACACCGGGGAGCTGTTTTTT. Protein sequence: CASSEGSYTGELFF.

This rearrangement joins TRBV5-1 to TRBJ1-1; D not certain. Between the trimmed V and J ends, which lost 0 bases and 4 bases, there was a span of 13 bases. The germline V gene has CDR1 SGHRS and CDR2 YFSETQ. The CDR3 has 15 amino acids. The CDR3 nucleotides read TGCGCCAGCAGCTTGGTTTTAGGAGCACTCACTGAAGCTTTCTTT. Its protein is CASSLVLGALTEAFF.